These T cell receptor beta chains were read from a single sample in a study of blood T cell repertoires in COVID-19. Clones were sequenced by immunoSEQ multiplex PCR, and TCRdb holds only the in-frame ones, with some missing. The data contain approximately 240,000 clones, approximately 83% of them seen just once; the ten biggest clones take up about 1.3%. The sequenced sample consisted of PBMCs or T cells enriched from blood (not recorded which). The source is a woman in her forties with acute COVID-19. Both conserved end residues are part of each CDR3. A D gene is named only where the DNA matches it firmly. Clone size is shown for a subset of rows, as once, few, many or a class of expanded clone.

v_gene	abundance	j_gene	d_gene	CDR3aa	CDR3nt
TRBV25-1	once	TRBJ1-2	TRBD1	CASSDDRGRVYGYTF	TGTGCCAGCAGTGACGACAGGGGCAGGGTCTATGGCTACACCTTC
TRBV27	-	TRBJ2-1	-	CASSLTGSYYNEQFF	TGTGCCAGCAGTTTAACCGGGAGTTACTACAATGAGCAGTTCTTC
TRBV9	-	TRBJ2-1	TRBD2	CASSVGSSGGNEQFF	TGTGCCAGCAGCGTAGGGTCTAGCGGGGGGAATGAGCAGTTCTTC
TRBV15	-	TRBJ2-2	TRBD1	CATKVQGADTGELFF	TGTGCCACCAAGGTACAGGGGGCGGACACCGGGGAGCTGTTTTTT
TRBV28	-	TRBJ1-1	-	CASKDRFTEAFF	TGTGCCAGCAAAGACAGGTTTACTGAAGCTTTCTTT
TRBV3-1/TRBV3-2	-	TRBJ1-1	-	CASSHLQGNTEAFF	TGTGCCAGCAGCCATTTACAGGGTAACACTGAAGCTTTCTTT
TRBV28	once	TRBJ1-1	TRBD1	CASSLGDSPEAFF	TGTGCCAGCAGTTTGGGGGACAGCCCTGAAGCTTTCTTT
TRBV5-4	-	TRBJ2-1	TRBD2	CASSPGTSGVSYNEQFF	TGTGCCAGCAGCCCCGGGACTAGCGGGGTATCCTACAATGAGCAGTTCTTC
TRBV5-1	few	TRBJ1-2	-	CASSISGGDYTF	TGCGCCAGCAGCATCAGCGGGGGTGACTACACCTTC
TRBV3-1/TRBV3-2	-	TRBJ2-2	-	CASSLRDLNTGELFF	TGTGCCAGCAGTCTCCGGGACTTAAACACCGGGGAGCTGTTTTTT
TRBV11-2	-	TRBJ1-5	-	CASSRDARGNQPQHF	TGTGCCAGCAGCCGAGACGCCCGGGGCAATCAGCCCCAGCATTTT
TRBV6-5	-	TRBJ2-4	-	CASSGGSKNIQYF	TGTGCCAGCAGCGGGGGTTCCAAAAACATTCAGTACTTC
TRBV6-5	-	TRBJ1-3	-	CASSSTGFSGNTIYF	TGTGCCAGCAGTTCGACAGGATTCTCTGGAAACACCATATATTTT
TRBV3-1/TRBV3-2	-	TRBJ2-1	-	CASSQGLREQFF	TGTGCCAGCAGCCAAGGTCTTCGGGAGCAGTTCTTC
TRBV11-2	-	TRBJ1-6	-	CASSLSSGSNSPLHF	TGTGCCAGCAGCTTGTCGTCAGGTTCAAATTCACCCCTCCACTTT
TRBV5-1	-	TRBJ2-3	-	CASSPFEGVDTQYF	TGCGCCAGCAGCCCCTTTGAGGGGGTAGATACGCAGTATTTT
TRBV7-9	-	TRBJ1-1	-	CASSLADRGAFF	TGTGCCAGCAGCTTAGCGGACCGAGGGGCTTTCTTT
TRBV6-5	-	TRBJ2-7	TRBD1	CASEGTGLAYEQYF	TGTGCCAGCGAAGGGACAGGGTTAGCATACGAGCAGTACTTC
TRBV30	many	TRBJ1-1	TRBD1	CACLQGWMRNTEAFF	TGTGCCTGCCTACAGGGGTGGATGAGGAACACTGAAGCTTTCTTT
TRBV6-4	few	TRBJ2-6	-	CASRPGGTGANVLTF	TGTGCCAGCAGGCCTGGGGGGACTGGGGCCAACGTCCTGACTTTC
TRBV9	many	TRBJ2-1	TRBD2	CASSVETSGGGYNEQFF	TGTGCCAGCAGCGTAGAAACTAGCGGGGGCGGTTACAATGAGCAGTTCTTC
TRBV7-2	-	TRBJ1-6	TRBD1	CASSVHNRGNNSPLHF	TGTGCCAGCAGCGTACATAACAGGGGAAACAATTCACCCCTCCACTTT
TRBV18	-	TRBJ1-1	-	CASSPMERRSEAFF	TGTGCCAGCTCACCAATGGAGAGAAGATCCGAAGCTTTCTTT
TRBV12-1	-	TRBJ1-5	-	CASSFNDSYSNQPQHF	TGTGCCAGCAGCTTTAACGACAGCTATAGCAATCAGCCCCAGCATTTT
TRBV19	-	TRBJ1-1	-	CASSIGREGLNTEAFF	TGTGCCAGTAGTATAGGAAGGGAGGGACTGAACACTGAAGCTTTCTTT
TRBV28	-	TRBJ2-7	-	CASSFLAAEQYF	TGTGCCAGCAGTTTCCTGGCTGCCGAGCAGTACTTC
TRBV30	-	TRBJ1-5	-	CAWSLLGAINQPQHF	TGTGCCTGGAGTTTACTGGGGGCTATCAATCAGCCCCAGCATTTT
TRBV20-1	once	TRBJ2-1	TRBD2	CSASGGTSGYNEQFF	TGCAGTGCTAGTGGCGGGACTAGCGGCTACAATGAGCAGTTCTTC
TRBV12-3/TRBV12-4	-	TRBJ2-7	-	CASSFARYEQYF	TGTGCCAGCAGTTTTGCGAGGTACGAGCAGTACTTC
TRBV7-2	once	TRBJ2-5	TRBD2	CASSLVYPRLAEETQYF	TGTGCCAGCAGCTTAGTGTACCCGCGACTAGCTGAAGAGACCCAGTACTTC
TRBV6-2/TRBV6-3	-	TRBJ1-6	TRBD1	CASSYLRDSNSPLHF	TGTGCCAGCAGTTACCTCCGGGACAGTAATTCACCCCTCCACTTT
TRBV7-2	-	TRBJ2-5	TRBD1	CASTLTGQRQETQYF	TGTGCCAGCACCCTTACGGGACAGCGACAAGAGACCCAGTACTTC
TRBV10-3	-	TRBJ1-4	-	CAISDQGINEKLFF	TGTGCCATCAGTGATCAGGGCATTAATGAAAAACTGTTTTTT
TRBV27	-	TRBJ2-7	TRBD2	CASSFIGGREDEQYF	TGTGCCAGCAGTTTTATTGGGGGGCGGGAGGACGAGCAGTACTTC
TRBV20-1	once	TRBJ2-7	TRBD1	CSADRGREQYF	TGCAGTGCTGACAGGGGGCGCGAGCAGTACTTC
TRBV25-1	-	TRBJ2-5	-	CASTDLTKGETQYF	TGTGCCAGCACTGACCTCACCAAGGGGGAGACCCAGTACTTC
TRBV20-1	-	TRBJ1-4	-	CSAPHNEKLFF	TGCAGTGCTCCCCATAATGAAAAACTGTTTTTT
TRBV4-1	-	TRBJ1-6	TRBD1	CASSLGPDRGSPLHF	TGCGCCAGCAGCCTCGGACCCGACAGGGGTTCACCCCTCCACTTT
TRBV12-3/TRBV12-4	-	TRBJ2-7	-	CASSLGGEEQYF	TGTGCCAGCAGTTTAGGGGGGGAGGAGCAGTACTTC
TRBV19	-	TRBJ1-2	-	CASSMGGQDGYTF	TGTGCCAGTAGTATGGGGGGGCAGGATGGCTACACCTTC
TRBV5-4	-	TRBJ2-5	TRBD1	CASSTGQGLAMSRETQYF	TGTGCCAGCAGCACCGGACAGGGGCTGGCTATGAGTCGTGAGACCCAGTACTTC
TRBV6-5	-	TRBJ2-7	TRBD2	CASSYQTSGISYEQYF	TGTGCCAGCAGTTACCAGACTAGCGGGATCTCCTACGAGCAGTACTTC
TRBV5-6	-	TRBJ1-2	TRBD1	CASSRGTAGGYGYTF	TGTGCCAGCAGCCGCGGGACAGCTGGGGGCTATGGCTACACCTTC
TRBV6-5	-	TRBJ2-3	-	CASSTGLRTDTQYF	TGTGCCAGCAGTACAGGGTTACGCACAGATACGCAGTATTTT
TRBV7-9	-	TRBJ2-7	-	CASSLRTSVEQYF	TGTGCCAGCAGCTTAAGGACTTCAGTTGAGCAGTACTTC
TRBV19	-	TRBJ1-1	-	CASSIGEGSEAFF	TGTGCCAGTAGTATCGGTGAGGGCTCTGAAGCTTTCTTT
TRBV6-5	-	TRBJ2-5	-	CASSLWGLAQETQYF	TGTGCCAGCAGTCTTTGGGGACTGGCACAAGAGACCCAGTACTTC
TRBV7-6	many	TRBJ2-1	TRBD2	CASSLASGGAYNEQFF	TGTGCCAGCAGCTTAGCCAGCGGGGGCGCCTACAATGAGCAGTTCTTC
TRBV5-1	-	TRBJ2-2	-	CASSRLTANTGELFF	TGCGCCAGCAGTCGACTGACCGCGAACACCGGGGAGCTGTTTTTT
TRBV3-1/TRBV3-2	-	TRBJ2-3	-	CASSQAQASTDTQYF	TGTGCCAGCAGCCAAGCCCAGGCTAGCACAGATACGCAGTATTTT